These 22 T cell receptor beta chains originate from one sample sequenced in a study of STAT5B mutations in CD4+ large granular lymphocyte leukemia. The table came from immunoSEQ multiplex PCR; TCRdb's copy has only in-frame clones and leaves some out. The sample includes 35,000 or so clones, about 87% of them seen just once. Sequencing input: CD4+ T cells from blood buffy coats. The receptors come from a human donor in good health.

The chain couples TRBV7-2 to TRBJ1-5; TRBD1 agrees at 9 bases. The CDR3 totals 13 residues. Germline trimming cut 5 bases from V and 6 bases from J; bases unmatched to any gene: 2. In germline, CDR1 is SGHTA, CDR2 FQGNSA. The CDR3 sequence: CASSRQGVQPQHF. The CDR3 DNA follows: TGTGCCAGCAGCCGACAGGGGGTTCAGCCCCAGCATTTT.

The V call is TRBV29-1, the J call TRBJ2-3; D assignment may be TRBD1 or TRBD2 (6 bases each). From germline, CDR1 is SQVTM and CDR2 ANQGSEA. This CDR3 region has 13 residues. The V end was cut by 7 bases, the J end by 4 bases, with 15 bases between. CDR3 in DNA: TGCAGCGCCGAGCCCGGGGGCCCAGATACGCAGTATTTT. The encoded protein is CSAEPGGPDTQYF.

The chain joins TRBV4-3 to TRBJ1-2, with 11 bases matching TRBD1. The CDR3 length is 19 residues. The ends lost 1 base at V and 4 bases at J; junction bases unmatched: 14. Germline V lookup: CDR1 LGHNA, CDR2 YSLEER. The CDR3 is CASSQGANWMDRGLYGYTF. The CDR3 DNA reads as TGCGCCAGCAGCCAAGGTGCTAATTGGATGGACAGGGGGCTCTATGGCTACACCTTC.

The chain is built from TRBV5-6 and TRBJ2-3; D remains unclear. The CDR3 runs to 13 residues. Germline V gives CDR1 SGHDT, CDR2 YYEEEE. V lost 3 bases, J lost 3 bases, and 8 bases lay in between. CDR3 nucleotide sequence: TGTGCCAGCAGCTCGACTTTAACAGATACGCAGTATTTT. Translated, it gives CASSSTLTDTQYF.

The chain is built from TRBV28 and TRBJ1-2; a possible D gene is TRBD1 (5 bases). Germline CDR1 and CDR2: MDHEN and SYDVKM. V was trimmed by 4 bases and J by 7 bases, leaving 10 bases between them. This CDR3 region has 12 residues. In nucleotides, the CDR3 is TGTGCCAGCAGTTATGGGGGGGTTGGCTACACCTTC. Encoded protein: CASSYGGVGYTF.

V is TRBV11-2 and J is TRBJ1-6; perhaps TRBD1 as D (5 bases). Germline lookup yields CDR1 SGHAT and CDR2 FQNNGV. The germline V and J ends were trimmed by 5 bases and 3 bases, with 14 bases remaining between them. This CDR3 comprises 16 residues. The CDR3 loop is CASSDRQIYYNSPLHF. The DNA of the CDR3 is TGTGCCAGCAGCGACCGACAGATCTACTATAATTCACCCCTCCACTTT.

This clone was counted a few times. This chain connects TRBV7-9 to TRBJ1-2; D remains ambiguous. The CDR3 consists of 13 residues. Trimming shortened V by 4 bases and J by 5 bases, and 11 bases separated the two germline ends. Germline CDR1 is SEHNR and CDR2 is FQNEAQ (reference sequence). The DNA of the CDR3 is TGTGCCAGCAGCTCCTCAGGACGATATGGCTACACCTTC. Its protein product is CASSSSGRYGYTF.

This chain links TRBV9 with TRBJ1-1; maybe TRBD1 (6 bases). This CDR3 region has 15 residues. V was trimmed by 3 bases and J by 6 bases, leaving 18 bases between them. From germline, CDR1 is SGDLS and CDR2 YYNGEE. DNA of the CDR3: TGTGCCAGCAGCGATCCAACCAGGGGAGTACCTGAAGCTTTCTTT. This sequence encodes CASSDPTRGVPEAFF.

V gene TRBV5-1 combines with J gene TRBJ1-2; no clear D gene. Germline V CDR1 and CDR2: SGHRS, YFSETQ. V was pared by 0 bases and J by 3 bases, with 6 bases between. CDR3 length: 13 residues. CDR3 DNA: TGCGCCAGCAGCTTGGAGCAGCACTATGGCTACACCTTC. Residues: CASSLEQHYGYTF.

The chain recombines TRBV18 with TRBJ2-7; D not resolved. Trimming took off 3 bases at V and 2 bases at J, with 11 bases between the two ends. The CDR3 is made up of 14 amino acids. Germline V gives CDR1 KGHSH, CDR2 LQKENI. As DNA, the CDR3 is TGTGCCAGCTCACCGTTCACAGAAGCCTACGAGCAGTACTTC. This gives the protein CASSPFTEAYEQYF. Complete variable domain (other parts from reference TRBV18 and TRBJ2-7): NAGVMQNPRHLVRRRGQEARLRCSPMKGHSHVYWYRQLPEEGLKFMVYLQKENIIDESGMPKERFSAEFPKEGPSILRIQQVVRGDSAAYFCASSPFTEAYEQYFGPGTRLTVT.

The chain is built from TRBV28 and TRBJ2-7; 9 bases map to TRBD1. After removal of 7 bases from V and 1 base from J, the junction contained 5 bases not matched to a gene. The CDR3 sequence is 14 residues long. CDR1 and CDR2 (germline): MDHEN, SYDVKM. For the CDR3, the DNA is TGTGCCAGCACTGAACAGGGGGCATCCTACGAGCAGTACTTC. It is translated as CASTEQGASYEQYF.

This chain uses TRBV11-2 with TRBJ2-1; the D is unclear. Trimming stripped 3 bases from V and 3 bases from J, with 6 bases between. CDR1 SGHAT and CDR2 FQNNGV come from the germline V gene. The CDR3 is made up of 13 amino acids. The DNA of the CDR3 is TGTGCCAGCAGCTTGGATAGCTACAATGAGCAGTTCTTC. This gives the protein CASSLDSYNEQFF.

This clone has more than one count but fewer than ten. The CDR3 loop reads CASSLDQGGSVSGANVLTF. The CDR3 DNA is TGTGCCAGCAGCTTAGACCAGGGAGGTAGCGTCTCTGGGGCCAACGTCCTGACTTTC. The chain couples TRBV11-3 to TRBJ2-6, with D possibly matching TRBD2 (6 bases). The CDR3 sequence is 19 residues long. Germline-derived CDR1 and CDR2 are SGHNT and YENEEA. V lost 0 bases to trimming and J lost 0 bases, with 15 bases between them.

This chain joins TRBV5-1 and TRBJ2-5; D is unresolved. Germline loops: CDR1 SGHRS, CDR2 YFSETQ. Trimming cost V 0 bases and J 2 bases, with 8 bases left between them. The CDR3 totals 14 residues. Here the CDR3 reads CASSLAAQQETQYF. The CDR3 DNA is TGCGCCAGCAGCTTGGCCGCGCAGCAAGAGACCCAGTACTTC.

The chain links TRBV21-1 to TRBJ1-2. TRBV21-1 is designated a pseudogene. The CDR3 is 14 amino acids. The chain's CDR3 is CASSKAPAVYGYTF. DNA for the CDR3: TGTGCCAGCAGCAAAGCCCCGGCAGTCTATGGCTACACCTTC.

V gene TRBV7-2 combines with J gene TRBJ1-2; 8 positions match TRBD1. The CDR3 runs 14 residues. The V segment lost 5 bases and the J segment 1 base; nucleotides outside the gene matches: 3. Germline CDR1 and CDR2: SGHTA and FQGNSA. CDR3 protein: CASSPTGDNYGYTF. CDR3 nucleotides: TGTGCCAGCAGCCCGACAGGGGATAACTATGGCTACACCTTC.

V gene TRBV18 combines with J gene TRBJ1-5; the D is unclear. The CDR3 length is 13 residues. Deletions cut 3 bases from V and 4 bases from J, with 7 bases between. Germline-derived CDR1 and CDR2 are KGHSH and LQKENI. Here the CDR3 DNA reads TGTGCCAGCTCACCTGCAGGAAATCAGCCCCAGCATTTT. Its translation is CASSPAGNQPQHF.

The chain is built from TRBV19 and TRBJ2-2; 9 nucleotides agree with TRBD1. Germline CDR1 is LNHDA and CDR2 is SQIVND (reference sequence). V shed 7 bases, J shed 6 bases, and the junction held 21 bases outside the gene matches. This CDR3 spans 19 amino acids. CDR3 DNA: TGTGCCAGTATCCCACAGGGGGCGCATACGCGGGATTTATCCGGGGAGCTGTTTTTT. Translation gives CASIPQGAHTRDLSGELFF.

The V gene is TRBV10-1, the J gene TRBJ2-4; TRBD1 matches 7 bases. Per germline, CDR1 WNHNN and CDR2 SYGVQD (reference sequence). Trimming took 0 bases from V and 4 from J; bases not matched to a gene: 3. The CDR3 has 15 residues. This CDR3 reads CASSESDRLKNIQYF. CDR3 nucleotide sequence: TGCGCCAGCAGTGAGTCGGACAGGTTGAAAAACATTCAGTACTTC.

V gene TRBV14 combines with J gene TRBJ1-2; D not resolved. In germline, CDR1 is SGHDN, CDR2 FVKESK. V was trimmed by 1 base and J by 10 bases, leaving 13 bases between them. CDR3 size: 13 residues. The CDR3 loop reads CASSQALRTAYTF. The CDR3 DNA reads TGTGCCAGCAGCCAAGCACTCAGGACGGCCTACACCTTC.

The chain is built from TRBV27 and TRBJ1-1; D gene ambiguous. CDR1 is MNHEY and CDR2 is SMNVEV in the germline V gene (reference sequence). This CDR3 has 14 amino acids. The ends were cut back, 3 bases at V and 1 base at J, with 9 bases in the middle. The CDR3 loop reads CASSFRFSNTEAFF. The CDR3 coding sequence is TGTGCCAGCAGTTTCCGGTTTTCGAACACTGAAGCTTTCTTT.

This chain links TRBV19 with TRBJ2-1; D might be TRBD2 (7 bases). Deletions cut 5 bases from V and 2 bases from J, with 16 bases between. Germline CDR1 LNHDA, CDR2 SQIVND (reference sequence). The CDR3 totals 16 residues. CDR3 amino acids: CASSVRGGRTYNEQFF. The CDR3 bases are TGTGCCAGTAGTGTAAGGGGGGGGCGAACCTACAATGAGCAGTTCTTC.